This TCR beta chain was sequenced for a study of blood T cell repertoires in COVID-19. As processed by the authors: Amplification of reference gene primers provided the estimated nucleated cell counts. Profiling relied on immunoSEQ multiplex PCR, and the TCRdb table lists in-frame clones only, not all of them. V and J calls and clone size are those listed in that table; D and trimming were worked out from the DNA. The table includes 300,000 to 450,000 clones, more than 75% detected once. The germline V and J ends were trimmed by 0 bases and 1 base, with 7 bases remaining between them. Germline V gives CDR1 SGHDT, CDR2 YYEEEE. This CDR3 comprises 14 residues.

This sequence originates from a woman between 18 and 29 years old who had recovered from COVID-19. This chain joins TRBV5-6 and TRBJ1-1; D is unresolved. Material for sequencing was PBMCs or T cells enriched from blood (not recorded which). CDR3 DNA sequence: TGTGCCAGCAGCTTGGCGTCAGAGAACACTGAAGCTTTCTTT. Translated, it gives CASSLASENTEAFF.